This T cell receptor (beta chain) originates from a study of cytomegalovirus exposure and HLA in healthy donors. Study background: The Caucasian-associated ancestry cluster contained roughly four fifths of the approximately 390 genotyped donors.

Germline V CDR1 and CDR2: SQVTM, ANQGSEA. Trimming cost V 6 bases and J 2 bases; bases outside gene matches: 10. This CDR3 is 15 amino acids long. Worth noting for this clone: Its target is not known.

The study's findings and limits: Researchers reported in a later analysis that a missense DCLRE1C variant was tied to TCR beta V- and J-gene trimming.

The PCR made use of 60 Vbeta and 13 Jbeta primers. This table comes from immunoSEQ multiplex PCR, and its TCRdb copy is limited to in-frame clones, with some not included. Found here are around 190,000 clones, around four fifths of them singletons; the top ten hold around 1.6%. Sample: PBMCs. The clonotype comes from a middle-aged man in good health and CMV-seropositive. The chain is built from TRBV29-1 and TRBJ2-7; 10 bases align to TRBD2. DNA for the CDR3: TGCAGCGTCGAGGGGCTAGCGGGAGTCACCTACGAGCAGTACTTC. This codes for CSVEGLAGVTYEQYF.